These 2 T cell receptor beta chains were sequenced from one sample in a study of blood T cell repertoires in COVID-19. Using immunoSEQ multiplex PCR, the repertoire was profiled, and TCRdb retains in-frame clones only, with some absent. The table lists some 250,000 clones, over 80% of them singletons. The sample consisted of PBMCs or T cells enriched from blood (not recorded which). The receptors stem from a human donor in a cohort exposed to, infected with or recovered from COVID-19 (not recorded which). The donor label of this sample is uncertain.

The V and J genes are TRBV7-9 and TRBJ1-5; TRBD1 is a possible D gene (6 bases). Germline V gene data show CDR1 as SEHNR and CDR2 as FQNEAQ (reference sequence). Trimming removed 1 base from V and 4 bases from J, with 20 bases in between. The CDR3 is 18 amino acids. In nucleotides, the CDR3 is TGTGCCAGCAGCTTAGTAGGAAGGGGGGGCTGGACAAATCAGCCCCAGCATTTT. Translation gives CASSLVGRGGWTNQPQHF.

This clone has only one observation. This chain links TRBV29-1 with TRBJ1-1, with D maybe TRBD1 (6 bases). V lost 6 bases to trimming and J lost 3 bases, with 20 bases between them. The length of the CDR3 is 15 residues. Germline CDR1 is SQVTM and CDR2 is ANQGSEA. CDR3 sequence (DNA): TGCAGCGTCCCCGAAGGGGGGGCGCTGGACACTGAAGCTTTCTTT. Translating it yields CSVPEGGALDTEAFF. The complete variable domain, with remaining parts taken from reference TRBV29-1 and TRBJ1-1, reads SAVISQKPSRDICQRGTSLTIQCQVDSQVTMMFWYRQQPGQSLTLIATANQGSEATYESGFVIDKFPISRPNLTFSTLTVSNMSPEDSSIYLCSVPEGGALDTEAFFGQGTRLTVV.